A selection of T cell receptor beta chains follows, all from one sample in a study of blood T cell repertoires in COVID-19. Sequenced by immunoSEQ multiplex PCR; TCRdb stores in-frame clones only, minus some. The repertoire holds approximately 270,000 clones, with less than 95% as singletons. The sample was PBMCs or T cells enriched from blood (not recorded which). These receptors came from a man aged 40-49 years who had been exposed to COVID-19. The CDR3 runs from the conserved cysteine through the conserved F or W. The D gene is left open where the match is weak. Clone sizes are given selectively: once, few, many, or a class where the clone is expanded.

J	size	D	V	CDR3	DNA
TRBJ1-2	once	TRBD1	TRBV30	CAWSRLTGGAGYGYTF	TGTGCCTGGAGTCGACTTACAGGGGGCGCGGGCTATGGCTACACCTTC
TRBJ1-1	NA	NA	TRBV6-2/TRBV6-3	CASSYWRGAGTEAFF	TGTGCCAGCAGTTACTGGCGGGGGGCTGGCACTGAAGCTTTCTTT
TRBJ2-3	NA	NA	TRBV9	CASSVAGASTDTQYF	TGTGCCAGCAGCGTAGCGGGAGCTAGCACAGATACGCAGTATTTT
TRBJ2-1	NA	TRBD2	TRBV7-3	CASSLGGRAIDEQFF	TGTGCCAGCAGCTTAGGAGGGAGGGCCATCGATGAGCAGTTCTTC
TRBJ1-2	NA	NA	TRBV4-3	CASSQDKQGANYGYTF	TGCGCCAGCAGCCAAGATAAACAGGGAGCTAACTATGGCTACACCTTC
TRBJ2-7	few	TRBD2	TRBV19	CASSIDLPGRYYEQYF	TGTGCCAGTAGTATAGATTTACCCGGGAGGTACTACGAGCAGTACTTC
TRBJ2-5	NA	NA	TRBV19	CASLGQRGETQYF	TGTGCCAGCCTTGGACAGAGGGGAGAGACCCAGTACTTC
TRBJ2-3	NA	TRBD2	TRBV6-4	CASSDGAGGPDTQYF	TGTGCCAGCAGTGACGGAGCGGGAGGCCCAGATACGCAGTATTTT
TRBJ2-3	NA	TRBD2	TRBV28	CASSWKSGRAESDTQYF	TGTGCCAGCAGTTGGAAAAGCGGGAGGGCCGAATCAGATACGCAGTATTTT
TRBJ2-7	once	NA	TRBV27	CASSLSGSNEQYF	TGTGCCAGCAGTTTGTCAGGGTCAAACGAGCAGTACTTC
TRBJ2-3	NA	NA	TRBV27	CASSFRSGEPSTDTQYF	TGTGCCAGCAGTTTCCGGAGCGGAGAACCTAGCACAGATACGCAGTATTTT
TRBJ2-7	NA	TRBD1	TRBV3-1/TRBV3-2	CASSQRDRGFYEQYF	TGTGCCAGCAGCCAAAGGGACAGGGGGTTCTACGAGCAGTACTTC
TRBJ1-2	NA	NA	TRBV11-2	CASSLGYQGKRANYGYTF	TGTGCCAGCAGCTTAGGCTATCAGGGGAAGAGGGCTAACTATGGCTACACCTTC
TRBJ1-4	NA	NA	TRBV4-2	CASSQGSLRNEKLFF	TGTGCCAGCAGCCAAGGAAGTTTGAGAAATGAAAAACTGTTTTTT
TRBJ2-2	NA	NA	TRBV12-3/TRBV12-4	CASSLNIGELFF	TGTGCCAGCAGTTTAAATATCGGGGAGCTGTTTTTT
TRBJ2-7	few	NA	TRBV23-1	CASSQSRGGAYEQYF	TGCGCCAGCAGTCAATCGAGGGGGGGCGCCTACGAGCAGTACTTC
TRBJ2-5	NA	TRBD2	TRBV30	CAWSVTGGSSQETQYF	TGTGCCTGGAGTGTGACGGGCGGGAGTTCCCAAGAGACCCAGTACTTC
TRBJ2-7	NA	TRBD1	TRBV5-1	CASSPDRGSSYEQYF	TGCGCCAGCAGCCCCGACAGGGGTAGCTCCTACGAGCAGTACTTC
TRBJ1-2	NA	NA	TRBV6-1	CASSEARGGYTF	TGTGCCAGCAGTGAAGCTAGAGGTGGCTACACCTTC
TRBJ1-1	NA	NA	TRBV18	CASSPLKPGVGTEAFF	TGTGCCAGCTCACCGTTGAAACCAGGGGTTGGCACTGAAGCTTTCTTT
TRBJ1-2	NA	TRBD1	TRBV7-9	CASSFLPGQGSLYYGYTF	TGTGCCAGCAGCTTTCTGCCGGGACAGGGCTCTCTATATTATGGCTACACCTTC
TRBJ1-2	NA	TRBD1	TRBV11-2	CASSFSSGQAYGYTF	TGTGCCAGCAGCTTCTCCTCGGGACAGGCCTATGGCTACACCTTC
TRBJ2-1	NA	TRBD2	TRBV4-3	CASSQDRSSGYNEQFF	TGCGCCAGCAGCCAAGATCGTTCTAGCGGCTACAATGAGCAGTTCTTC
TRBJ2-1	NA	TRBD2	TRBV27	CASRLAGGVSYNEQFF	TGTGCCAGCAGACTAGCGGGAGGAGTCTCCTACAATGAGCAGTTCTTC
TRBJ2-5	NA	NA	TRBV12-3/TRBV12-4	CASRRGGQETQYF	TGTGCCAGCAGAAGGGGGGGGCAAGAGACCCAGTACTTC
TRBJ2-7	NA	TRBD2	TRBV7-9	CASSLALSTSDEQYF	TGTGCCAGCAGCTTAGCGTTGAGCACTAGCGACGAGCAGTACTTC
TRBJ1-1	NA	TRBD1	TRBV7-3	CASSLGQGSTEAFF	TGTGCCAGCAGCTTGGGACAGGGAAGCACTGAAGCTTTCTTT
TRBJ2-4	once	TRBD1	TRBV9	CASSVRPQQGSQNIQYF	TGTGCCAGCAGCGTACGCCCCCAACAGGGGAGTCAAAACATTCAGTACTTC
TRBJ2-3	NA	NA	TRBV18	CASSPPYSSSTDTQYF	TGTGCCAGCTCACCACCGTACTCCTCGAGCACAGATACGCAGTATTTT
TRBJ1-5	NA	TRBD1	TRBV27	CASSLMAGGDQPQHF	TGTGCCAGCAGTTTGATGGCAGGGGGCGATCAGCCCCAGCATTTT
TRBJ2-7	NA	TRBD1	TRBV7-2	CASSLGGTGRYEQYF	TGTGCCAGCAGCTTAGGCGGGACAGGGCGCTACGAGCAGTACTTC
TRBJ2-7	NA	NA	TRBV24-1	CATSDRVTYEQYF	TGTGCCACCAGTGACAGGGTCACCTACGAGCAGTACTTC
TRBJ1-5	NA	NA	TRBV6-5	CASSYSYSNQPQHF	TGTGCCAGCAGTTACTCGTATAGCAATCAGCCCCAGCATTTT
TRBJ1-1	NA	NA	TRBV5-1	CASSLYGELEAFF	TGCGCCAGCAGCTTGTATGGGGAGCTTGAAGCTTTCTTT
TRBJ2-5	NA	TRBD2	TRBV24-1	CATSAGTSGSQETQYF	TGTGCCACCAGTGCCGGGACTAGCGGGAGTCAAGAGACCCAGTACTTC
TRBJ1-1	NA	NA	TRBV5-5	CASSYYRENTEAFF	TGTGCCAGCAGCTATTACAGGGAGAACACTGAAGCTTTCTTT
TRBJ2-1	NA	TRBD2	TRBV27	CASRRTSGGIYNEQFF	TGTGCCAGCAGAAGAACTAGCGGGGGGATATACAATGAGCAGTTCTTC
TRBJ2-7	NA	NA	TRBV5-1	CASSALGGGPKDEQYF	TGCGCCAGCAGCGCGCTTGGGGGGGGGCCCAAGGACGAGCAGTACTTC
TRBJ2-7	once	NA	TRBV30	CAWSSDSYEQYF	TGTGCCTGGAGTTCCGACAGCTACGAGCAGTACTTC
TRBJ1-1	NA	TRBD1	TRBV7-2	CASRREDRVSTEAFF	TGTGCCAGCAGGAGAGAGGACAGGGTTTCCACTGAAGCTTTCTTT
TRBJ2-3	NA	TRBD2	TRBV11-2	CASSVSGVGGTDTQYF	TGTGCCAGCAGCGTTAGCGGGGTGGGAGGCACAGATACGCAGTATTTT
TRBJ2-1	NA	NA	TRBV14	CASSQVYEQFF	TGTGCCAGCAGCCAAGTATATGAGCAGTTCTTC
TRBJ1-1	NA	NA	TRBV5-6	CASSLGAAGATEAFF	TGTGCCAGCAGCTTGGGGGCCGCAGGGGCCACTGAAGCTTTCTTT
TRBJ1-2	NA	NA	TRBV27	CASSLSGAGYTF	TGTGCCAGCAGTTTGTCAGGGGCCGGCTACACCTTC
TRBJ2-1	NA	TRBD2	TRBV6-5	CASGLIGGSVDEQFF	TGTGCCAGCGGTCTAATTGGCGGGAGTGTCGATGAGCAGTTCTTC
TRBJ2-1	NA	NA	TRBV14	CASSPFLETNEQFF	TGTGCCAGCAGCCCATTCCTAGAAACCAATGAGCAGTTCTTC